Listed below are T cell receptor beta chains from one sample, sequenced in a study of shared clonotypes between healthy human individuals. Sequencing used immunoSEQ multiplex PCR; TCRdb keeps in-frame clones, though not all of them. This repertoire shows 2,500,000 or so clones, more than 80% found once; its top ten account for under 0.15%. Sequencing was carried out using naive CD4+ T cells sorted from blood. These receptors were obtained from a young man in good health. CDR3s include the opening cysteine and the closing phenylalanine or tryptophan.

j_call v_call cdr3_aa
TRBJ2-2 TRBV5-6 CASSLEGLKNTGELFF
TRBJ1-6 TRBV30 CAWSTVPNSPLHF
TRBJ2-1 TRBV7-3 CASSSRTSGGRSREQFF
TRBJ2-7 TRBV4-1 CASSQDEGLNRYEQYF
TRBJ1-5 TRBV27 CASSPRQGAGNQPQHF
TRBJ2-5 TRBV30 CAWSRTGGETQYF
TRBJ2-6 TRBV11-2 CASSLSGANVLTF
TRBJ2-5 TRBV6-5 CASSYEGLAEETQYF
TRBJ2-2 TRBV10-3 CAIRGVGGPGELFF
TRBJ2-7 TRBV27 CASSSPGRAGGPREQYF
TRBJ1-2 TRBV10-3 CAITGTVDYGYTF
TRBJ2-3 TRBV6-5 CASRLGNLGTDTQYF
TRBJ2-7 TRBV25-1 CASSVTSGALYEQYF
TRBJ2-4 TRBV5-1 CASRSSRGDLAKNIQYF
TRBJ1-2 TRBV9 CASSPEMAAPRGYTF
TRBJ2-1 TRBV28 CASSSSGGDYNEQFF
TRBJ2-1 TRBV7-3 CASSLIGYNEQFF
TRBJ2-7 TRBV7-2 CASSLDASYEQYF
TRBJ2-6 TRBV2 CASSETGAGANVLTF
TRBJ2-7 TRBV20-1 CSATSSYEQYF
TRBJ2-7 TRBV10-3 CAIKGTGGPYEQYF
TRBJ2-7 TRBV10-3 CAISELLSSYEQYF
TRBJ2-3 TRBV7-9 CASSKRSTDTQYF
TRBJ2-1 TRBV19 CASTGTSGEQFF
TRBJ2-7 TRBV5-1 CASSWRGTSGSYDEQYF
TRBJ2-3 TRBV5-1 CASSLGGVNTDTQYF
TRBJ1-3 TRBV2 CASSREKENTIYF
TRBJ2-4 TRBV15 CATSLARGAKNIQYF
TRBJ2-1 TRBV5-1 CASSLGGTSANNEQFF
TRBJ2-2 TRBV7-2 CASSLVLAGEPGELFF
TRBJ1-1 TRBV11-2 CASSPQGRNTEAFF
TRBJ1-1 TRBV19 CASSAQGAVNTEAFF
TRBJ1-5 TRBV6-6 CASSLLGGPQHF
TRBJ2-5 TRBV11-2 CASSLEGRVVRETQYF
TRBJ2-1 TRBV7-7 CASSGTGYSEQFF
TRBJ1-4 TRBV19 CASSSLGGAEDEKLFF
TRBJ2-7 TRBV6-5 CASSYSGSSYEQYF
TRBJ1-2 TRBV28 CASSFPGQRDGYTF
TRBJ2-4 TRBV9 CASSVELVAQAGVNIQYF
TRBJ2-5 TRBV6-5 CASSSPGTQYF
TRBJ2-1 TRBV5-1 CASRTGSYNEQFF
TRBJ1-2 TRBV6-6 CASSYSGTPNYGYTF
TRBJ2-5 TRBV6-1 CASSATGLAIETQYF
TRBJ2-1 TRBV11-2 CASSLGRGGEQFF
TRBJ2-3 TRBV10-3 CATRLGTDTQYF
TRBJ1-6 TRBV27 CASSLRQSSYNSPLHF
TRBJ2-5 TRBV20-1 CSAGRGGTQYF
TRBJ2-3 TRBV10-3 CAISEGSSPTDTQYF
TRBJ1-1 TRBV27 CASRKQMNTEAFF
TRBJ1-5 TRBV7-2 CASSPEPTGWEPQHF
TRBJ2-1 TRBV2 CASRTGFGEQFF
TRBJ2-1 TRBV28 CASSLSDRGRDEQFF